Listed here is a single TCR beta chain. Assay: immunoSEQ multiplex PCR; the TCRdb copy retains only in-frame clones and omits some. The sample has some 660,000 clones, around three quarters seen once. These data come from a study of shared clonotypes between healthy human individuals. From germline, CDR1 is SGHTA and CDR2 FQGNSA. The V and J ends lost 5 bases and 0 bases respectively, with 11 bases between them. This CDR3 region has 14 residues. This TCR derives from a woman in her twenties or thirties in good health. The sequenced material came from memory CD4+ T cells sorted from blood. Noted subset: CD45RA-negative fraction. The V and J genes are TRBV7-2 and TRBJ2-7; D is unclear. CDR3 in amino acids: CASSALAASYEQYF. In DNA form, the CDR3 reads TGTGCCAGCAGCGCACTGGCTGCCTCCTACGAGCAGTACTTC.